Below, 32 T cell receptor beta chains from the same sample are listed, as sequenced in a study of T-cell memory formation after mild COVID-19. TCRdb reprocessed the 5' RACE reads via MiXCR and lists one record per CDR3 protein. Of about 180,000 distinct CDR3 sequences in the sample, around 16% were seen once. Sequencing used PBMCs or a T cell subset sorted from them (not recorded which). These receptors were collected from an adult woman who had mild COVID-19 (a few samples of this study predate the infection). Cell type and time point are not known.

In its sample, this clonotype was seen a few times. The CDR3 loop reads CASSLPLRRGAGELFF. The CDR3 nucleotides read TGCGCCAGCAGCTTGCCGCTCCGCAGGGGGGCCGGGGAGCTGTTTTTT. The chain recombines TRBV5-1 with TRBJ2-2, with a possible D match to TRBD1 (7 bases). V lost 1 base, J lost 6 bases, and 16 bases lay in between. The length of the CDR3 is 16 residues. Germline assignment: CDR1 SGHRS and CDR2 YFSETQ.

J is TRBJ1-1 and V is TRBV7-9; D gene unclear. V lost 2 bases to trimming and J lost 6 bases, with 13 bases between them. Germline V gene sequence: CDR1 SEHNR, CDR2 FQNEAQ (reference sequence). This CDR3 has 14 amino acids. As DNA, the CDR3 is TGTGCCAGCAGCTTAATTGCTCCTGCGGCTGAAGCTTTCTTT. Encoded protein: CASSLIAPAAEAFF.

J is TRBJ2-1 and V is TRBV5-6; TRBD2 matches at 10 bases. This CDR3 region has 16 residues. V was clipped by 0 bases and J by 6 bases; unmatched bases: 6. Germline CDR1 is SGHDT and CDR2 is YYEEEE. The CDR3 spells CASSLEASGGGNEQFF. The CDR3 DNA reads TGTGCCAGCAGCTTGGAGGCCAGCGGGGGGGGCAATGAGCAGTTCTTC. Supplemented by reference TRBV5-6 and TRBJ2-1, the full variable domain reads DAGVTQSPTHLIKTRGQQVTLRCSPKSGHDTVSWYQQALGQGPQFIFQYYEEEERQRGNFPDRFSGHQFPNYSSELNVNALLLGDSALYLCASSLEASGGGNEQFFGPGTRLTVL.

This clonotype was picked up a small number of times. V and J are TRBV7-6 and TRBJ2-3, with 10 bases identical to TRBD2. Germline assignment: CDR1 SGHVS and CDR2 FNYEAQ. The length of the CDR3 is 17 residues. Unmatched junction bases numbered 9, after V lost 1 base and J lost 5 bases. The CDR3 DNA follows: TGTGCCAGCAGCTTAGGCCCGGAGGCTAGCGGGAGAGATACGCAGTATTTT. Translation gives CASSLGPEASGRDTQYF.

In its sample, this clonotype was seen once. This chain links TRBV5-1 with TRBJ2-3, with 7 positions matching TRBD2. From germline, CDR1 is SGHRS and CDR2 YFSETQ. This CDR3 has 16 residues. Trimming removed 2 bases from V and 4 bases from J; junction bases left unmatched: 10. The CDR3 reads CASSLDLRGSADTQYF. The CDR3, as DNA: TGCGCCAGCAGCTTAGATTTGCGGGGGTCAGCAGATACGCAGTATTTT.

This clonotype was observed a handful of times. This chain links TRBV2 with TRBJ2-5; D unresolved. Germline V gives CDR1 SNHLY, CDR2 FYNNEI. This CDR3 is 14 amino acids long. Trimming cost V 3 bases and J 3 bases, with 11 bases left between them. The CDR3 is CASSDRVREETQYF. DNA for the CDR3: TGTGCCAGCAGTGATAGGGTCCGGGAAGAGACCCAGTACTTC.

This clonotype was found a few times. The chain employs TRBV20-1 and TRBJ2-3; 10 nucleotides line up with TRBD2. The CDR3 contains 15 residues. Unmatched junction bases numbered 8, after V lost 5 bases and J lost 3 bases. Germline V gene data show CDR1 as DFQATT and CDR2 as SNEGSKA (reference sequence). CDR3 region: CSAFRLAGKTDTQYF. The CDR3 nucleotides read TGCAGTGCTTTCAGACTAGCGGGTAAAACAGATACGCAGTATTTT.

The CDR3 bases are TGTGCCACCAGCGGGGGAGGGGATCAAGAGACCCAGTACTTC. Its translation: CATSGGGDQETQYF. The chain links TRBV15 to TRBJ2-5, with TRBD2 identical over 7 bases. The CDR3 totals 14 residues. Per germline, CDR1 LNHNV and CDR2 YYDKDF (reference sequence). V was clipped by 5 bases and J by 2 bases; unmatched bases: 5.

The CDR3: CASVSGANTGELFF. CDR3 DNA: TGTGCCAGCGTTAGCGGGGCGAACACCGGGGAGCTGTTTTTT. The gene calls are TRBV4-2 and TRBJ2-2; 8 bases are shared with TRBD2. The CDR3 contains 14 residues. Trimming took 8 bases from V and 0 from J; bases not matched to a gene: 2. Germline V lookup: CDR1 LGHNA, CDR2 YNFKEQ.

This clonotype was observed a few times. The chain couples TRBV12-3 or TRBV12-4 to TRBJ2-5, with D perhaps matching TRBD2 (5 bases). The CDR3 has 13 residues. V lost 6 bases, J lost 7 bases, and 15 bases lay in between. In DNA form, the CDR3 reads TGTGCCAGCAGAGAAACTAGTTTGGGGACCCAGTACTTC. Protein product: CASRETSLGTQYF.

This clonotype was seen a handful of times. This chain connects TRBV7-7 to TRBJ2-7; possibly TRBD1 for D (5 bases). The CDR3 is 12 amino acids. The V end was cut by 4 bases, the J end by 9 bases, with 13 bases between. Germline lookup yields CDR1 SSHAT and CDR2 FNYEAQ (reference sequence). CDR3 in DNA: TGTGCCAGCAGCTCCCCACCGCAGGGGCAGTACTTC. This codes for CASSSPPQGQYF.

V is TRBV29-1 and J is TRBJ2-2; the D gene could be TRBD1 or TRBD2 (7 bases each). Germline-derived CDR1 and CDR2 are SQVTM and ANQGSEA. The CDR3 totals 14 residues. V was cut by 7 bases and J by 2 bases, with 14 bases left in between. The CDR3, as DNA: TGCAGCGCCCGGGGGGACAGTAACACCGGGGAGCTGTTTTTT. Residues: CSARGDSNTGELFF.

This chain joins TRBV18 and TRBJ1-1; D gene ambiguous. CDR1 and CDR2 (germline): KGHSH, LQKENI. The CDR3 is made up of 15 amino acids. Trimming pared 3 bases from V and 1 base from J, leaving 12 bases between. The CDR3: CASSPQQSRNTEAFF. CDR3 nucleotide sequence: TGTGCCAGCTCACCCCAGCAATCTCGGAACACTGAAGCTTTCTTT.

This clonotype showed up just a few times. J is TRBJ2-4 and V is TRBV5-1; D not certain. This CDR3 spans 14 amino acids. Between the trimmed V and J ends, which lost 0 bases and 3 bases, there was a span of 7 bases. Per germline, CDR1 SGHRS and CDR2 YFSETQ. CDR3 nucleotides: TGCGCCAGCAGCTTGGGCGTGGACAAAAACATTCAGTACTTC. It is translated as CASSLGVDKNIQYF.

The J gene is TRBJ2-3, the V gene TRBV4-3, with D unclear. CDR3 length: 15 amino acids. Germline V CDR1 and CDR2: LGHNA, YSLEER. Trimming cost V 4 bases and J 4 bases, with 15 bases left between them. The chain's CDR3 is CASSPLGSSADTQYF. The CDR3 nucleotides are TGCGCCAGCAGCCCTCTAGGTTCCTCTGCAGATACGCAGTATTTT.

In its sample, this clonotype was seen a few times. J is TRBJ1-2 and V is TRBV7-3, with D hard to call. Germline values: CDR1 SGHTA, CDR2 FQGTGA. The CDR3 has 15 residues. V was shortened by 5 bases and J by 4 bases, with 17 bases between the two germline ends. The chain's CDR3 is CASSPFIGQTYGYTF. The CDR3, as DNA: TGTGCCAGCAGCCCGTTCATCGGGCAGACCTATGGCTACACCTTC.

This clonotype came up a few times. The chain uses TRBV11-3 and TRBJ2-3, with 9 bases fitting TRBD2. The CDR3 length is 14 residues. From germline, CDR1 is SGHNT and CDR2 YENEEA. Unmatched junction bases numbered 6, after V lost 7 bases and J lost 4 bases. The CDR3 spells CASNGGRAPDTQYF. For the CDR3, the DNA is TGTGCCAGCAACGGCGGGAGGGCCCCAGATACGCAGTATTTT.

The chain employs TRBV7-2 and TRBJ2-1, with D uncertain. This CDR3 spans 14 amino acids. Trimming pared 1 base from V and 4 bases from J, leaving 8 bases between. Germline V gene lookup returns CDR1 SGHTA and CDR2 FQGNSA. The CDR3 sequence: CASSLESVYNEQFF. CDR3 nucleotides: TGTGCCAGCAGCTTAGAGTCAGTTTACAATGAGCAGTTCTTC.

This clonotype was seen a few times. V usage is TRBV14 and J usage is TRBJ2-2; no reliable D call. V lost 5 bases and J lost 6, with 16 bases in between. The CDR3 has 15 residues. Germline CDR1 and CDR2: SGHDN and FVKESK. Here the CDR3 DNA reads TGTGCCAGCAGCTACGGGCGTGGGGTCGCCGGGGAGCTGTTTTTT. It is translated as CASSYGRGVAGELFF.

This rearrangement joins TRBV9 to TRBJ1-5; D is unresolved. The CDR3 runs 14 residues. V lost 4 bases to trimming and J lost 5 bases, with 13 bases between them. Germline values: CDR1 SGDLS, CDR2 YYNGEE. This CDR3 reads CASSPGPSHQPQHF. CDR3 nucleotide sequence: TGTGCCAGCAGCCCTGGGCCGTCTCATCAGCCCCAGCATTTT.

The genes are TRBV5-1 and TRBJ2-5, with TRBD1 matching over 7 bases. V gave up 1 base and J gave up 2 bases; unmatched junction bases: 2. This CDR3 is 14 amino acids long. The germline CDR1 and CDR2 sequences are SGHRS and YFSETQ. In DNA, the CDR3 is TGCGCCAGCAGCTTGAGGGGGCTTCAAGAGACCCAGTACTTC. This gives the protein CASSLRGLQETQYF.

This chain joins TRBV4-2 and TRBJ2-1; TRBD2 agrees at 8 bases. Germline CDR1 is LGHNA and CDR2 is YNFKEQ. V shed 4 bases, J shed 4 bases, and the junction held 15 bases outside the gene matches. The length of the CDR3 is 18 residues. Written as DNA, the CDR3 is TGTGCCAGCAGCCTTTCTGCGTTTGGTAGCGGGGTATACAATGAGCAGTTCTTC. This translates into CASSLSAFGSGVYNEQFF.

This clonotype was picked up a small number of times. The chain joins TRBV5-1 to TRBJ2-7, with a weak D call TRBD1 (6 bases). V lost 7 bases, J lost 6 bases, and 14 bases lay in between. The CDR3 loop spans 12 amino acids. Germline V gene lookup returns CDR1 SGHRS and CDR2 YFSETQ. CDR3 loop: CASSQGTIEQYF. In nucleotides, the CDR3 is TGCGCCAGCTCACAGGGTACGATCGAGCAGTACTTC. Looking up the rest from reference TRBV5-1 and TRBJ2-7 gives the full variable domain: KAGVTQTPRYLIKTRGQQVTLSCSPISGHRSVSWYQQTPGQGLQFLFEYFSETQRNKGNFPGRFSGRQFSNSRSEMNVSTLELGDSALYLCASSQGTIEQYFGPGTRLTVT.

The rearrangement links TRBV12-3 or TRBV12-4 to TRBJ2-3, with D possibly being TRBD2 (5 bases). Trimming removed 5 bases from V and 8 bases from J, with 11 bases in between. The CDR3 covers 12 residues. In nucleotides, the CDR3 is TGTGCCAGCAGTAACACGGGAACTACGCAGTATTTT. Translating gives CASSNTGTTQYF.

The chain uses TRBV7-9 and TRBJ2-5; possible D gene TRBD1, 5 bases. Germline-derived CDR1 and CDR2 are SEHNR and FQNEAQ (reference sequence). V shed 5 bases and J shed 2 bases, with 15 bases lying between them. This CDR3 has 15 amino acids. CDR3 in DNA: TGTGCCAGCAGCCCTCGCCCAGGGTTACAAGAGACCCAGTACTTC. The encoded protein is CASSPRPGLQETQYF.

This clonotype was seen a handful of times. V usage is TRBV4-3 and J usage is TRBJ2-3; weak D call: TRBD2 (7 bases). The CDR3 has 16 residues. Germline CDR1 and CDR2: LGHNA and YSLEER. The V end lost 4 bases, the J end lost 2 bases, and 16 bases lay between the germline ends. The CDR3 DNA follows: TGCGCCAGCAGCCCCCGTGAGGGGGGGCTCACAGATACGCAGTATTTT. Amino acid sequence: CASSPREGGLTDTQYF.

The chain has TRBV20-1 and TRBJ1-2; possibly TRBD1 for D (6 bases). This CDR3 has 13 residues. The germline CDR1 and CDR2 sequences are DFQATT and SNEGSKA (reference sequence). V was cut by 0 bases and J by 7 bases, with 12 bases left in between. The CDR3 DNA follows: TGCAGTGCTAGAGAGCGGGGGGCGAGTGGCTACACCTTC. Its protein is CSARERGASGYTF.

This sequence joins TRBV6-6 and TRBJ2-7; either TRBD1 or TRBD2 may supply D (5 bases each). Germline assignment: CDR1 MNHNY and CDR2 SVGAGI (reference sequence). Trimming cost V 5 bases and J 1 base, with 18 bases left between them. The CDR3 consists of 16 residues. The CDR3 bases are TGTGCCAGCAGTCCACCTCCCGGGACCGATTCCTACGAGCAGTACTTC. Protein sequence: CASSPPPGTDSYEQYF.

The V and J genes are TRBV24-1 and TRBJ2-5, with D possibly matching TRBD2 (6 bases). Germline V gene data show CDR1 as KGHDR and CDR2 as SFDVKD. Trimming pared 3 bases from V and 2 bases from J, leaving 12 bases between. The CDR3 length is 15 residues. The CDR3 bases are TGTGCCACCAGTGATAGAGGTAGCGGACAAGAGACCCAGTACTTC. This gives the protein CATSDRGSGQETQYF.

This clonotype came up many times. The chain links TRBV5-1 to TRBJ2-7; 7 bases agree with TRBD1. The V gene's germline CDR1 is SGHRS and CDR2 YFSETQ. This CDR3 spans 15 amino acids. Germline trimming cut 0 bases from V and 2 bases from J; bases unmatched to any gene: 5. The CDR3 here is CASSLGQGPTYEQYF. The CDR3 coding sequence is TGCGCCAGCAGCTTGGGACAGGGACCAACCTACGAGCAGTACTTC.

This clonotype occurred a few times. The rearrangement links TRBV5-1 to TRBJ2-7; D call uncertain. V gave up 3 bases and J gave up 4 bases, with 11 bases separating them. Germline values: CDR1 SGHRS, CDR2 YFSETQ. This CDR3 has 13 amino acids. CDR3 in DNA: TGCGCCAGCAGCTCGAAGACGGCATACGAGCAGTACTTC. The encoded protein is CASSSKTAYEQYF.

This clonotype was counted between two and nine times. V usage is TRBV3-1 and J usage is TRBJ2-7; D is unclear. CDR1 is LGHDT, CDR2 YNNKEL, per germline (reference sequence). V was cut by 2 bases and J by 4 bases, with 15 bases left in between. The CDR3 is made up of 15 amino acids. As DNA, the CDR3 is TGTGCCAGCAGCCAAAGCTCCTTGGGCCGGTACGAGCAGTACTTC. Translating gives CASSQSSLGRYEQYF.